This T cell receptor (beta chain) was recorded in a study of T cells in Graves' hyperthyroidism and ophthalmopathy. Study-level results: Most expanded thyroid clonotypes above 0.001 recurred in blood. In validation, the model predicted ophthalmopathy. These predictions came a median about 6 months before onset.

This clonotype was found once. Its antigen is not identified. Clinical Activity Scores of at least 3, NOSPECS grades of at least 4 and durations under 3 months characterized ophthalmopathy patients. A patient was excluded if there was uncontrolled infection, other autoimmune disease, pregnancy or lactation. The investigators amplified TCR beta CDR3 regions from RNA transcripts. An initial round of RT-PCR targeting the TCR CDR3 relied on the HTBI primer set. TCRdb itself ran the multiplex PCR reads through MiXCR, one entry per CDR3 protein. Among hundreds of thousands of distinct CDR3 sequences listed, roughly 15% were seen once. This TCR was recovered from a man aged 18 to 29 with Graves' ophthalmopathy. The sample comprised blood.

As DNA, the CDR3 is TGTGCCAGTAGTATCGTATGGACAGGGAAGAATGAGCAGTTCTTC. Encoded protein: CASSIVWTGKNEQFF. This chain uses TRBV19 with TRBJ2-1; 8 bases are shared with TRBD1. Germline lookup yields CDR1 LNHDA and CDR2 SQIVND (reference sequence). This CDR3 is 15 amino acids long. Germline trimming cut 3 bases from V and 7 bases from J; bases unmatched to any gene: 8.